This T cell receptor (beta chain) was captured by sequencing in a study of regulatory T cells in long-lasting Graves disease. Study results and caveats: Not thyroid tissue but only peripheral blood was studied. Persistent cases favored TRBV28, TRBJ1-2 and TRBJ2-5. For persistent Graves' patients, TCR diversity was lower than for newly diagnosed ones.

In the case of this clonotype: The antigen remains undetermined.

Arm-PCR of CDR3 regions and iRepertoire HTBI primers were used to build TCR beta libraries. TCRdb redid the calling of the multiplex PCR reads with MiXCR, one entry per CDR3 protein. The sample shows around 510,000 distinct CDR3 sequences, about 20% of them seen only once. This sample's time point: persistent/refractory GD, antithyroid drugs over 5 years with positive TRAb. PBMCs provided the RNA from which the TCR library was made. The germline CDR1 and CDR2 sequences are LNHNV and YYDKDF (reference sequence). The CDR3 consists of 15 residues. V lost 0 bases and J lost 5, with 8 bases in between. Sample: peripheral blood mononuclear cells (PBMCs), taken when the disease was refractory, from a patient treated with antithyroid drugs. The TCR was taken from a female donor with Graves disease. The chain links TRBV15 to TRBJ1-6; no reliable D call. CDR3 DNA: TGTGCCACCAGCAGAGACTTACGGCATAATTCACCCCTCCACTTT. Translated: CATSRDLRHNSPLHF. The full variable domain, completed using reference TRBV15 and TRBJ1-6, is DAMVIQNPRYQVTQFGKPVTLSCSQTLNHNVMYWYQQKSSQAPKLLFHYYDKDFNNEADTPDNFQSRRPNTSFCFLDIRSPGLGDTAMYLCATSRDLRHNSPLHFGNGTRLTVT.